This T cell receptor beta chain stems from a study of T-cell reconstitution after alpha-beta-depleted transplantation in children. Study findings and constraints: Diversity and T-cell counts at one year after transplant derived mostly from new T cells. Expanded clones from the graft, numbering several hundred, reportedly supplied alpha-beta T cells about two months after transplant. Elevated TCRbeta diversity at day 60 was traced, in some patients, to surviving recipient T cells and thymic progenitors.

Unique molecular identifiers were built into the TCRbeta library. One entry per CDR3 protein results from TCRdb running MiXCR on the PCR reads. The sample lists about 16,000 distinct CDR3 sequences, roughly 7.6% seen once, with 36% in the top ten. CDR1 is SGHDT, CDR2 YYEEEE, per germline. CDR3 size: 14 residues. Trimming took 4 bases from V and 7 from J; bases not matched to a gene: 8. By frequency in the sample, this clonotype is medium-sized. Antigen: not known. The sequenced sample was PBMCs, mostly from graft donor cells, obtained 60 days after TCRalphabeta/CD19-depleted stem cell transplant. This chain connects TRBV5-6 to TRBJ2-4, with 7 nucleotides matching TRBD1. This TCR was recovered from a boy younger than two who had a stem cell transplant for Wiskott-Aldrich syndrome, so the T cells may come from the graft donor. This CDR3 is CASSQTAQGNIQYF. CDR3 coding DNA: TGTGCCAGCAGCCAAACCGCACAGGGGAACATTCAGTACTTC.